The 27 T cell receptor beta chains presented below share a single source sample, sequenced in a study of shared clonotypes between healthy human individuals. The protocol was immunoSEQ multiplex PCR, while the TCRdb copy is restricted to in-frame clones and leaves out a portion. Of under 1,100,000 clones listed, 70% to 80% were seen once; the top ten hold roughly 0.55%. Sequencing used memory CD4+ T cells from PBMCs. This sample's subset: CD45RA-negative fraction. The source of these receptors is a man aged 18 to 35 in good health. Some clones in this sample may be carry-over from other donors' samples.

The CDR3 region is CASSQDRPGDQPQHF. Here the CDR3 DNA reads TGTGCCAGCAGCCAAGATCGACCAGGGGATCAGCCCCAGCATTTT. J is TRBJ1-5 and V is TRBV4-2, with a possible D match to TRBD1 (6 bases). CDR1 and CDR2 from the germline V gene are LGHNA and YNFKEQ. The germline V and J ends were trimmed by 0 bases and 5 bases, with 11 bases remaining between them. CDR3 size: 15 residues.

A few counts support this clone. The chain employs TRBV6-4 and TRBJ2-3; D not resolved. V was clipped by 2 bases and J by 2 bases, with 8 bases between them. The CDR3 runs to 14 residues. The germline gives CDR1 MRHNA, CDR2 SNTAGT. The CDR3 loop reads CASSDRYPTDTQYF. As DNA, the CDR3 is TGTGCCAGCAGTGACAGGTACCCCACAGATACGCAGTATTTT.

For this clone: Within the sample, other DNA sequences also encode this same CDR3. This chain links TRBV4-1 with TRBJ2-1; 8 positions match TRBD2. CDR1 MGHRA and CDR2 YSYEKL come from the germline V gene. Germline trimming cut 0 bases from V and 3 bases from J; bases unmatched to any gene: 4. The CDR3 totals 16 residues. The CDR3: CASSQDGLAGYNEQFF. The CDR3 bases are TGCGCCAGCAGCCAAGATGGGCTAGCGGGCTACAATGAGCAGTTCTTC.

There are many counts of this clone. The same CDR3 also results from other DNA sequences found in this sample. CDR3: CASSRTTVRGGGTYEQYF. The CDR3 nucleotides read TGTGCCAGCAGCCGGACTACGGTTCGGGGGGGTGGTACCTACGAGCAGTACTTC. The chain uses TRBV14 and TRBJ2-7; 8 bases agree with TRBD2. CDR3 size: 18 residues. CDR1 SGHDN and CDR2 FVKESK come from the germline V gene. Trimming at V came to 4 bases and at J to 2 bases, leaving 16 bases not matched to a gene.

Of note for this clone: Other DNA variants within this sample encode the same CDR3. V is TRBV7-9 and J is TRBJ1-1; D is unclear. V lost 3 bases and J lost 6, with 8 bases in between. The CDR3 length is 12 residues. Looked up from germline, CDR1 is SEHNR and CDR2 is FQNEAQ (reference sequence). The CDR3 nucleotides read TGTGCCAGCAGCTTGTGGGGTTCTGAAGCTTTCTTT. Its translation is CASSLWGSEAFF.

This clone has ten or more counts. The genes are TRBV28 and TRBJ1-2, with D unclear. CDR1 and CDR2 from the germline V gene are MDHEN and SYDVKM. The CDR3 length is 13 residues. V gave up 5 bases and J gave up 4 bases, with 11 bases separating them. In DNA form, the CDR3 reads TGTGCCAGCAGTCCTCCCGCCCTCTATGGCTACACCTTC. Translation: CASSPPALYGYTF.

The CDR3 DNA follows: TGTGCCAGCGAGCAGGCGGGATTAGGTGGAAACACCATATATTTT. Amino acids: CASEQAGLGGNTIYF. V and J are TRBV6-1 and TRBJ1-3; D unresolved. The CDR3 runs 15 residues. V lost 8 bases to trimming and J lost 3 bases, with 17 bases between them. The V gene's germline CDR1 is MNHNS and CDR2 SASEGT.

A few counts support this clone. The rearrangement uses TRBV2 and TRBJ1-5; D not certain. Trimming removed 7 bases from V and 1 base from J, with 17 bases in between. CDR1 and CDR2 (germline): SNHLY, FYNNEI. CDR3 size: 16 residues. For the CDR3, the DNA is TGTGCCAGCAAAGCTCAAGTTGGCCAGAGCAATCAGCCCCAGCATTTT. It codes for CASKAQVGQSNQPQHF. The full variable domain, rest sourced from reference TRBV2 and TRBJ1-5, is EPEVTQTPSHQVTQMGQEVILRCVPISNHLYFYWYRQILGQKVEFLVSFYNNEISEKSEIFDDQFSVERPDGSNFTLKIRSTKLEDSAMYFCASKAQVGQSNQPQHFGDGTRLSIL.

The chain carries TRBV4-2 and TRBJ1-4, with D maybe TRBD1 (5 bases). Germline CDR1 and CDR2: LGHNA and YNFKEQ. V was pared by 2 bases and J by 8 bases, with 15 bases between. CDR3 length: 15 residues. Here the CDR3 DNA reads TGTGCCAGCAGCCAATCAACAGGCGTCTGGGAAAAACTGTTTTTT. It translates to CASSQSTGVWEKLFF.

The chain has TRBV19 and TRBJ2-1; D is uncertain. The CDR3 is 14 amino acids. CDR1 and CDR2 from the germline V gene are LNHDA and SQIVND (reference sequence). V lost 3 bases, J lost 2 bases, and 8 bases lay in between. CDR3 sequence (DNA): TGTGCCAGTAGTATCGGTCTAGCCTACAATGAGCAGTTCTTC. This translates into CASSIGLAYNEQFF.

This CDR3 is CASSRESEQFF. DNA for the CDR3: TGCGCCAGCAGTAGGGAAAGTGAGCAGTTCTTC. The chain recombines TRBV10-1 with TRBJ2-1; D unresolved. Trimming removed 5 bases from V and 9 bases from J, with 8 bases in between. Per the germline V gene, CDR1 is WNHNN and CDR2 is SYGVQD (reference sequence). The CDR3 consists of 11 residues.

This clone was observed a single time. The CDR3 DNA follows: TGCGCCAGCAGCTTGGAGGGCCTCGCGGCCCAGTACTTC. Its protein product is CASSLEGLAAQYF. This chain links TRBV5-1 with TRBJ2-5, with D uncertain. This CDR3 is built from 13 residues. V lost 0 bases to trimming and J lost 9 bases, with 12 bases between them. Per the germline V gene, CDR1 is SGHRS and CDR2 is YFSETQ.

The gene calls are TRBV28 and TRBJ2-5, with D possibly TRBD1 on 6 matching bases. The CDR3 is 12 amino acids. Germline lookup yields CDR1 MDHEN and CDR2 SYDVKM. Trimming took 8 bases from V and 4 from J, leaving 11 bases between them. The CDR3 sequence: CASGRGTETQYF. The CDR3 nucleotides read TGTGCCAGCGGCAGGGGTACAGAGACCCAGTACTTC. Together with reference TRBV28 and TRBJ2-5, the CDR3 gives the full variable domain: DVKVTQSSRYLVKRTGEKVFLECVQDMDHENMFWYRQDPGLGLRLIYFSYDVKMKEKGDIPEGYSVSREKKERFSLILESASTNQTSMYLCASGRGTETQYFGPGTRLLVL.

This chain joins TRBV5-4 and TRBJ2-1, with 16 bases identical to TRBD2. CDR1 and CDR2 from the germline V gene are SGHNT and YYREEE (reference sequence). Germline trimming cut 1 base from V and 3 bases from J; bases unmatched to any gene: 7. The length of the CDR3 is 19 residues. CDR3 bases: TGTGCCAGCAGCTTGTGGGGGACTAGCGGGAGGGCCCTCTACAATGAGCAGTTCTTC. It encodes CASSLWGTSGRALYNEQFF.

This clone was seen many times. The chain joins TRBV9 to TRBJ2-3; 11 bases line up with TRBD2. The CDR3 extends over 16 amino acids. V dropped 0 bases and J dropped 4; count of bases not matched to a gene: 4. Germline loops: CDR1 SGDLS, CDR2 YYNGEE. CDR3 bases: TGTGCCAGCAGCGTAGATGGGGGACTAGCGGCAGATACGCAGTATTTT. This encodes CASSVDGGLAADTQYF.

The chain links TRBV7-9 to TRBJ1-2; D possibly corresponds to TRBD1 (6 bases). The V gene lost 2 bases and the J gene lost 6 bases, with 13 bases spanning the gap. In germline, CDR1 is SEHNR, CDR2 FQNEAQ (reference sequence). This CDR3 contains 14 residues. The CDR3 DNA reads as TGTGCCAGCAGCTTAACAGGGTTCCGAAATGGCTACACCTTC. This codes for CASSLTGFRNGYTF.

The chain links TRBV6-5 to TRBJ2-7, with D perhaps TRBD1 (6 bases). The CDR3 loop spans 14 amino acids. Germline CDR1 MNHEY, CDR2 SVGAGI. V dropped 6 bases and J dropped 5 bases, with 17 bases sitting between them. The CDR3 DNA follows: TGTGCCAGCAGCCGACAGGCCCCTGTCGACGAGCAGTACTTC. Its translation is CASSRQAPVDEQYF.

This clone was observed a handful of times. This sequence joins TRBV30 and TRBJ2-5; the D is unclear. In germline, CDR1 is GTSNPN, CDR2 SVGIG (reference sequence). The length of the CDR3 is 16 residues. Between the trimmed V and J ends, which lost 3 bases and 5 bases, there was a span of 22 bases. The CDR3: CAWRATGSSVEETQYF. The CDR3 DNA is TGTGCCTGGAGAGCTACCGGGTCCTCGGTGGAGGAGACCCAGTACTTC.

V usage is TRBV5-1 and J usage is TRBJ2-7, with a weak D call TRBD1 (5 bases). Between the trimmed V and J ends, which lost 1 base and 2 bases, there was a span of 10 bases. Germline V CDR1 and CDR2: SGHRS, YFSETQ. This CDR3 spans 14 amino acids. The CDR3 DNA follows: TGCGCCAGCAGCTTGACGGCAGGGACCTACGAGCAGTACTTC. It yields the protein CASSLTAGTYEQYF. Full variable domain (remainder filled in from reference TRBV5-1 and TRBJ2-7): KAGVTQTPRYLIKTRGQQVTLSCSPISGHRSVSWYQQTPGQGLQFLFEYFSETQRNKGNFPGRFSGRQFSNSRSEMNVSTLELGDSALYLCASSLTAGTYEQYFGPGTRLTVT.

V is TRBV5-1 and J is TRBJ1-1; 8 bases are shared with TRBD1. V gave up 4 bases and J gave up 4 bases; unmatched junction bases: 6. The CDR3 loop spans 14 amino acids. Germline lookup yields CDR1 SGHRS and CDR2 YFSETQ. The CDR3 region is CASSQGAAVTEAFF. DNA of the CDR3: TGCGCCAGCAGCCAGGGGGCGGCCGTCACTGAAGCTTTCTTT.

This clone has more than one count but fewer than ten. This sequence joins TRBV18 and TRBJ1-4; 9 positions agree with TRBD1. J gave up 8 bases and V 2 bases, and 6 bases lay outside the gene matches. CDR1 is KGHSH and CDR2 is LQKENI in the germline V gene. This CDR3 region has 15 residues. The CDR3 spells CASSPWDRAHEKLFF. The CDR3 nucleotides read TGTGCCAGCTCACCATGGGACAGGGCGCACGAAAAACTGTTTTTT.

This chain uses TRBV6-1 with TRBJ1-4; D gene uncertain. V lost 2 bases and J 3 bases, leaving 7 bases between the germline ends. The length of the CDR3 is 14 residues. Per germline, CDR1 MNHNS and CDR2 SASEGT. In DNA form, the CDR3 reads TGTGCCAGCAGTGAATGGTCAGCTAATGAAAAACTGTTTTTT. Protein product: CASSEWSANEKLFF.

This clone has a handful of counts. The rearrangement links TRBV6-5 to TRBJ2-6; TRBD2 agrees at 8 bases. Germline CDR1 reads MNHEY; CDR2 reads SVGAGI. The length of the CDR3 is 14 residues. The V and J ends lost 10 bases and 0 bases, in that order; junction bases with no gene match: 2. As DNA, the CDR3 is TGTGCCACCGCGGGGGGCTCTGGGGCCAACGTCCTGACTTTC. It encodes CATAGGSGANVLTF.

The chain carries TRBV7-2 and TRBJ2-7; 9 positions match TRBD2. The germline CDR1 and CDR2 sequences are SGHTA and FQGNSA. V lost 3 bases to trimming and J lost 6 bases; unmatched junction nucleotides: 9. This CDR3 has 15 residues. The CDR3 DNA reads as TGTGCCAGCAGCTTCTATAGCGGGGGACTCCGCGAGCAGTACTTC. It codes for CASSFYSGGLREQYF.

This sequence joins TRBV5-6 and TRBJ1-2; 7 bases align to TRBD1. The CDR3 is 17 amino acids. The junction had 21 bases not matched to a gene; V was cut back by 6 bases and J by 7 bases. CDR1 and CDR2 from the germline V gene are SGHDT and YYEEEE. Here the CDR3 DNA reads TGTGCCAGCACCCCCGAGGGTAGACAGGGCAAGGGAAGTGGCTACACCTTC. Its translation is CASTPEGRQGKGSGYTF.

V and J are TRBV5-1 and TRBJ2-1; 11 positions match TRBD2. Unmatched junction bases numbered 6, after V lost 4 bases and J lost 3 bases. Germline CDR1 is SGHRS and CDR2 is YFSETQ. This CDR3 is built from 16 residues. For the CDR3, the DNA is TGCGCCAGCAGCGAACTAGCGGGAGTCGGCTACAATGAGCAGTTCTTC. It codes for CASSELAGVGYNEQFF. The whole variable domain, filled in from reference TRBV5-1 and TRBJ2-1, reads KAGVTQTPRYLIKTRGQQVTLSCSPISGHRSVSWYQQTPGQGLQFLFEYFSETQRNKGNFPGRFSGRQFSNSRSEMNVSTLELGDSALYLCASSELAGVGYNEQFFGPGTRLTVL.

This clone has more than one count but fewer than ten. The genes are TRBV12-2 and TRBJ1-5. TRBV12-2 is assigned pseudogene status. The CDR3 sequence is 16 residues long. The CDR3 region has the DNA TGTGCAAGTCGCTTAGAATCTCTTTTCATCAACCAGCCCCAGCATTTT. It translates to CASRLESLFINQPQHF.